The 9 T cell receptor beta chains reported below all come from one sample, sequenced in a study of shared clonotypes between healthy human individuals. Profiled with immunoSEQ multiplex PCR; TCRdb holds only in-frame clones, not every one. The data show 550,000 to 750,000 clones, just over 90% seen once. Positively selected for CCR7, the CD45RO-negative cells used as naive CD8 cells excluded terminally differentiated effector memory CD45RA+ cells. Sequencing was performed on naive CD8+ T cells sorted from blood. The source is a man aged 30 to 45 in good health.

The chain has TRBV6-5 and TRBJ2-7; 8 bases align to TRBD2. Germline-derived CDR1 and CDR2 are MNHEY and SVGAGI. J was trimmed by 5 bases and V by 6 bases; bases with no gene match: 3. The CDR3 consists of 12 residues. This CDR3 reads CASSSGGDEQYF. Written as DNA, the CDR3 is TGTGCCAGCAGCTCCGGGGGGGACGAGCAGTACTTC.

The chain joins TRBV27 to TRBJ2-1; 7 bases are a match to TRBD1. V gave up 4 bases and J gave up 8 bases; unmatched junction bases: 14. CDR3 size: 16 residues. CDR1 and CDR2 (germline): MNHEY, SMNVEV (reference sequence). CDR3 sequence reads: CASSYWRGGIMDEQFF. CDR3 nucleotide sequence: TGTGCCAGCAGTTATTGGAGAGGGGGCATTATGGATGAGCAGTTCTTC.

A note on this clone: Additional DNA sequences in this sample encode the identical CDR3. The rearrangement uses TRBV15 and TRBJ2-1; 9 bases are a match to TRBD2. The length of the CDR3 is 15 residues. CDR1 and CDR2 from the germline V gene are LNHNV and YYDKDF (reference sequence). V gave up 3 bases and J gave up 3 bases; unmatched junction bases: 3. In nucleotides, the CDR3 is TGTGCCACCAGCAGTCAGACTAGCGGCTACAATGAGCAGTTCTTC. This sequence encodes CATSSQTSGYNEQFF. Supplemented by reference TRBV15 and TRBJ2-1, the full variable domain reads DAMVIQNPRYQVTQFGKPVTLSCSQTLNHNVMYWYQQKSSQAPKLLFHYYDKDFNNEADTPDNFQSRRPNTSFCFLDIRSPGLGDTAMYLCATSSQTSGYNEQFFGPGTRLTVL.

V is TRBV30 and J is TRBJ2-3, with D possibly TRBD2 on 5 matching bases. The CDR3 consists of 15 residues. V was cut by 0 bases and J by 2 bases, with 12 bases left in between. Per the germline V gene, CDR1 is GTSNPN and CDR2 is SVGIG (reference sequence). The CDR3 loop is CAWSVWGSATDTQYF. In nucleotides, the CDR3 is TGTGCCTGGAGTGTATGGGGTAGCGCCACAGATACGCAGTATTTT.

The chain links TRBV7-8 to TRBJ1-1, with unresolved D. Trimming shortened V by 4 bases and J by 9 bases, and 15 bases separated the two germline ends. The germline gives CDR1 SGHVS, CDR2 FQNEAQ. The CDR3 length is 13 residues. The CDR3 spells CASSSFNRSQAFF. The CDR3 coding sequence is TGTGCCAGCAGCTCCTTTAACCGGTCCCAAGCTTTCTTT.

The V call is TRBV9, the J call TRBJ2-2; TRBD2 is a possible D gene (5 bases). The CDR3 runs 17 residues. Germline V lookup: CDR1 SGDLS, CDR2 YYNGEE. The V gene lost 3 bases and the J gene lost 2 bases, with 17 bases spanning the gap. The CDR3 DNA follows: TGTGCCAGCAGCGACGGTGTTTTAGCGCCCAACACCGGGGAGCTGTTTTTT. Protein: CASSDGVLAPNTGELFF.

The rearrangement links TRBV7-9 to TRBJ1-1; D is uncertain. The CDR3 has 15 amino acids. Trimming removed 1 base at V and 1 base at J, with 10 bases between. Germline CDR1 reads SEHNR; CDR2 reads FQNEAQ (reference sequence). CDR3 protein: CASSLGVEGNTEAFF. CDR3 DNA: TGTGCCAGCAGCTTAGGCGTCGAGGGGAACACTGAAGCTTTCTTT.

The chain carries TRBV10-3 and TRBJ2-1; TRBD2 might be the D (5 bases). Germline V gene data show CDR1 as ENHRY and CDR2 as SYGVKD. V shed 8 bases and J shed 4 bases, with 18 bases lying between them. The CDR3 length is 15 residues. CDR3 bases: TGTGCCATCGCCGAGGAGCCCGGGAATTACAATGAGCAGTTCTTC. It translates to CAIAEEPGNYNEQFF.

The chain combines TRBV14 with TRBJ1-2; D is unresolved. The V gene lost 0 bases and the J gene lost 0 bases, with 8 bases spanning the gap. CDR1 and CDR2 from the germline V gene are SGHDN and FVKESK. This CDR3 contains 15 residues. CDR3 amino acids: CASSQDRTPNYGYTF. Written as DNA, the CDR3 is TGTGCCAGCAGCCAAGATAGGACCCCTAACTATGGCTACACCTTC.